This is a list of T cell receptor beta chains from one sample in a study of cytomegalovirus exposure and HLA in healthy donors. Profiling relied on immunoSEQ multiplex PCR, and the TCRdb table lists in-frame clones only, not all of them. The sample has roughly 230,000 clones; roughly 91% are singletons. Sequences were obtained from PBMCs. These receptors all stem from a girl aged 2 to 9 in good health and CMV-seronegative. The conserved cysteine and the conserved F or W are not part of the CDR3 here.

v_call cdr3_aa
TRBV4-2 ASSLDFGVLCSPLH
TRBV19 ASSIVGQGGQPQH
TRBV13 ASSYGGFSTDTQY
TRBV19 ASRRQDNQPQH
TRBV7-9 ASSGDIRAGIDNEQF
TRBV30 AIAGGPGGELF
TRBV10-3 AISESDRVRT
TRBV6-5 ASSFVGPGDEAF
TRBV6-1 ASSGARGAGSEQF
TRBV19 ASIPRAGGSYNEQF
TRBV6-1 ASSEPPIGEQF
TRBV6-1 ASSEHRGAGGTEAF
TRBV13 ASSLGPAGGFEQF
TRBV18 ASSKTAWVNEKLF
TRBV18 ASSLLFILAGETDTQY
TRBV5-1 ASSLDRGPPQETQY
TRBV19 ASSEDRPNTEAF
TRBV29-1 SVGVQGGGYT
TRBV27 ASSPRLAGAYNEQF
TRBV5-6 ASRGQGEGYT
TRBV19 ASSRQGLVDEQY
TRBV5-6 ASREGASTDTQY
TRBV5-1 ASSLMSYEQY
TRBV7-6 ASSLGGVGAKLF
TRBV27 ASSRRGAGNTIY
TRBV30 AWSQGLGNTIY
TRBV28 ASSPTRQALHSPLH
TRBV4-1 ASSQRGRTYEQY
TRBV10-1 ASSVRQGSGELF
TRBV14 ASSQDFLAGRNEQF
TRBV5-4 ASSPEGGQFEAF
TRBV27 ASSYREPQETQY
TRBV6-1 ASGTQFDEQY
TRBV6-4 ASSDVRGAATNEKLF
TRBV6-5 ASSSTGRAEAF
TRBV7-8 ASSLASSSQGLGYT
TRBV10-1 ASKAGGRDEQF
TRBV5-1 ASSLNPFEAF
TRBV7-9 ASSIAGTPNNEQF
TRBV5-6 ASSTGGAAWEQY
TRBV5-6 ASSFENGETQY
TRBV6-6 ASSYARDRGEKLF
TRBV9 ASSVGAAGYYNEQF
TRBV7-3 ASSSGLSTDTQY
TRBV7-8 ANSPNTDTQY
TRBV18 ASSLDGGQPQH
TRBV5-4 ASSIAGTRGETQY
TRBV5-4 ASSSKRGTDTGELF
TRBV6-5 ASSFQGEKLF
TRBV6-5 ASSRQVYNSPLH
TRBV6-1 ASGVYSNQPQH
TRBV6-6 ASTNTRGNTEAF
TRBV5-4 ASSSGVDSPYEQY
TRBV4-2 ASSQVPSGYEQY